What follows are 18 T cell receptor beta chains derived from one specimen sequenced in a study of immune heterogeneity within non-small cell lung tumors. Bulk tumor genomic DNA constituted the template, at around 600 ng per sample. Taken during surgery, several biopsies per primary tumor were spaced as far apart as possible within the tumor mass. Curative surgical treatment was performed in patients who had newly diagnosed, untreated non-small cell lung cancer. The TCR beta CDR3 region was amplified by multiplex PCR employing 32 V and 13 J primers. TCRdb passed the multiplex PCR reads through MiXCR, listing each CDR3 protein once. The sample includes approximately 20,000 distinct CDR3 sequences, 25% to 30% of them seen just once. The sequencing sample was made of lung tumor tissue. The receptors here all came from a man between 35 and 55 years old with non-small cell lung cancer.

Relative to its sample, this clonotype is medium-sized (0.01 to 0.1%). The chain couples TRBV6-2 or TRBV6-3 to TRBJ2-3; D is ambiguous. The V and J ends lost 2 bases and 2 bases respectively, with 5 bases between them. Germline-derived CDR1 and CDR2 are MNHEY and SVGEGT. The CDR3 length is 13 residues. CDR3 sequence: CASSYGNTDTQYF. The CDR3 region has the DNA TGTGCCAGCAGTTACGGAAACACAGATACGCAGTATTTT.

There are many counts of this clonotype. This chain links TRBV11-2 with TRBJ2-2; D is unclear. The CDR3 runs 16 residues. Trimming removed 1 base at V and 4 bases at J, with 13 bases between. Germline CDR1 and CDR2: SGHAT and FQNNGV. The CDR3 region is CASSLVARSATGELFF. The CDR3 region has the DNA TGTGCCAGCAGCTTAGTGGCTCGATCGGCCACCGGGGAGCTGTTTTTT.

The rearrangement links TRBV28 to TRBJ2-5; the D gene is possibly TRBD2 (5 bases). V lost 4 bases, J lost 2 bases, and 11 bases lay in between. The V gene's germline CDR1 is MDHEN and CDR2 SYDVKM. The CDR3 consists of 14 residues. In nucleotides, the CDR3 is TGTGCCAGCAGTTACATAGGACTGCAAGAGACCCAGTACTTC. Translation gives CASSYIGLQETQYF.

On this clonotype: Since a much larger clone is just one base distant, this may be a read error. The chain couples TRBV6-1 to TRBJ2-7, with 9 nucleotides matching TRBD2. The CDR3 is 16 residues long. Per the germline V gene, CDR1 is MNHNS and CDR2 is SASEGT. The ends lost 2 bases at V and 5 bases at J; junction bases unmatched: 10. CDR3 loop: CASSESGRTWDNEQYF. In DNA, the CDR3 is TGTGCCAGCAGTGAAAGCGGGAGGACATGGGATAACGAGCAGTACTTC.

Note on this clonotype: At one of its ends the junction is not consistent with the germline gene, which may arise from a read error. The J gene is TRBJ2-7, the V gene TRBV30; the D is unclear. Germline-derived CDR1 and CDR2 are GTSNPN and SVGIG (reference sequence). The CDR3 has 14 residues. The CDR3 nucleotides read TGTGCCTCCAATAGGGCCCCGAAATTCGAGGAGCAGTGCTTC. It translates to CASNRAPKFEEQCF.

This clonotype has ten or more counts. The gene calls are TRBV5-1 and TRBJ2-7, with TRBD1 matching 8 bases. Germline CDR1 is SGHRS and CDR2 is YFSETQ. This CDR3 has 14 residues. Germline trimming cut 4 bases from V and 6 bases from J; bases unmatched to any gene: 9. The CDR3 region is CASSPRQGYSEQYF. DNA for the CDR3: TGCGCCAGCAGCCCTCGACAGGGGTACTCCGAGCAGTACTTC.

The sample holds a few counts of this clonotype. CDR3 in amino acids: CASSFAGGTQETQYF. CDR3 coding DNA: TGTGCCAGCAGCTTCGCAGGGGGCACTCAAGAGACCCAGTACTTC. The chain recombines TRBV7-9 with TRBJ2-5, with 8 nucleotides matching TRBD1. Germline values: CDR1 SEHNR, CDR2 FQNEAQ (reference sequence). V gave up 3 bases and J gave up 2 bases; unmatched junction bases: 5. The CDR3 is 15 residues long.

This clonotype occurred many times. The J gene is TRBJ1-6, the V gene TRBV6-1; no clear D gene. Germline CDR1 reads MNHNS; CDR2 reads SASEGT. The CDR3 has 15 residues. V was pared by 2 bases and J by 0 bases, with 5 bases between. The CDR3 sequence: CASSESLSYNSPLHF. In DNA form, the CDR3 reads TGTGCCAGCAGTGAATCGCTCTCCTATAATTCACCCCTCCACTTT.

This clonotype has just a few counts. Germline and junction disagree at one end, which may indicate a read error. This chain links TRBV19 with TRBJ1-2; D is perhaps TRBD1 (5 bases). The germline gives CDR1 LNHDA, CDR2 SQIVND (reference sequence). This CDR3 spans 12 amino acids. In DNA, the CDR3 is TGTGCCAGTAGACGCGACAGCTATGGCTACAACTTC. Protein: CASRRDSYGYNF.

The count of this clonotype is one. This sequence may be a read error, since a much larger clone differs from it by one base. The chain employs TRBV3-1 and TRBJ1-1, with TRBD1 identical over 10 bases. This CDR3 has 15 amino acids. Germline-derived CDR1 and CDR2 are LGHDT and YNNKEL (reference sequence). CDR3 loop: CANSQMGQGRVEAFF. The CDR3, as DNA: TGTGCCAACAGCCAAATGGGACAGGGGAGGGTTGAAGCTTTCTTT. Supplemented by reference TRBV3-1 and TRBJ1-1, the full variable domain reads DTAVSQTPKYLVTQMGNDKSIKCEQNLGHDTMYWYKQDSKKFLKIMFSYNNKELIINETVPNRFSPKSPDKAHLNLHINSLELGDSAVYFCANSQMGQGRVEAFFGQGTRLTVV.

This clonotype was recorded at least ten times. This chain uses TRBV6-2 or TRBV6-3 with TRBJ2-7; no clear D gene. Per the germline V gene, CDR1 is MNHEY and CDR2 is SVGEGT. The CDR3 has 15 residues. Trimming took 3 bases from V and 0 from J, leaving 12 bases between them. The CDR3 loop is CASSYLEPTSYEQYF. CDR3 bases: TGTGCCAGCAGTTATCTGGAGCCGACCTCCTACGAGCAGTACTTC.

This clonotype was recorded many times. The CDR3 DNA follows: TGTGCCAGCAGTTCCCCGGACAGGGGGCAAGAGGGCTACACCTTC. Translated, it gives CASSSPDRGQEGYTF. V usage is TRBV6-1 and J usage is TRBJ1-2, with 11 bases that match TRBD1. This CDR3 has 15 amino acids. The V gene end was trimmed by 5 bases and the J gene end by 8 bases; junction bases not matched to a gene: 10. Looked up from germline, CDR1 is MNHNS and CDR2 is SASEGT.

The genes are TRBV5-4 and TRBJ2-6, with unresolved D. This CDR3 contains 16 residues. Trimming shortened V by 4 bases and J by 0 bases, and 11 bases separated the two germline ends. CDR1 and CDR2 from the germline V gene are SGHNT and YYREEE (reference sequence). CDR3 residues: CASSKDPSSGANVLTF. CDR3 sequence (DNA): TGTGCCAGCAGCAAGGACCCCAGCTCTGGGGCCAACGTCCTGACTTTC.

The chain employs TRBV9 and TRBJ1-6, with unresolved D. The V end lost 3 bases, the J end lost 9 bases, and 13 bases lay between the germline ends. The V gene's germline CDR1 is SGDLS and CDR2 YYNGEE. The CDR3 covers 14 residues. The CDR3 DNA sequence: TGTGCCAGCAGCGAATCCGAACTGGGTTCACCCCTCCACTTT. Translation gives CASSESELGSPLHF.

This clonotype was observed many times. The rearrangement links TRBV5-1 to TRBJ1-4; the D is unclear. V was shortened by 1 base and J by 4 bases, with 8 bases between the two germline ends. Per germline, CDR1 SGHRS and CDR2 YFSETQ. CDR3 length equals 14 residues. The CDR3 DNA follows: TGCGCCAGCAGCTTGACAGCGAGTAATGAAAAACTGTTTTTT. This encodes CASSLTASNEKLFF.

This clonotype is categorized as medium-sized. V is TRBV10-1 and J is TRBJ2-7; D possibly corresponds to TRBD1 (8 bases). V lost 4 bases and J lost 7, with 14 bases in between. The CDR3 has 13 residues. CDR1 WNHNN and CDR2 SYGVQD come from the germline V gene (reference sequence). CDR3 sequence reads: CASSVYRGGEQYF. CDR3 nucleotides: TGCGCCAGCAGTGTCTACAGGGGGGGAGAGCAGTACTTC.

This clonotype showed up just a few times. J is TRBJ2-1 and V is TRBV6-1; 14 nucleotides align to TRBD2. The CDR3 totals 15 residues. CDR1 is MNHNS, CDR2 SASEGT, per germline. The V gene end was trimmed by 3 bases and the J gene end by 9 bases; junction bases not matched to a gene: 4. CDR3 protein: CASSDGTSGRGEQFF. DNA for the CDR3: TGTGCCAGCAGTGACGGGACTAGCGGGAGAGGTGAGCAGTTCTTC.

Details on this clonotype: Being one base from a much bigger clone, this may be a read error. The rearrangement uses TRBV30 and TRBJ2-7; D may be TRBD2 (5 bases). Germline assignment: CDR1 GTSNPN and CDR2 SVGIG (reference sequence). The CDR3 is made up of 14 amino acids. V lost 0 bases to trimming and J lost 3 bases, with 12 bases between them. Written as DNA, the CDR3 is TGTGCCTGGAGTGTATTAGCGAACGGCTACGAGCAGTACTTC. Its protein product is CAWSVLANGYEQYF.